The T cell receptor beta chain under discussion was sequenced for a study of T-cell memory formation after mild COVID-19. On the study more broadly: TCR clusters largely stayed donor specific. Study-level results: SARS-CoV-2 specificity of second-wave clones peaking day 37 was unconfirmed.

In its sample, this clonotype was seen many times. Its matching antigen is unknown. TCRdb fed the 5' RACE reads into MiXCR, producing one record per CDR3 protein. Counted here are some 320,000 distinct CDR3 sequences, approximately 16% occurring once; the ten biggest clones make up around 20%. The CDR3 sequence is 16 residues long. The V gene end was trimmed by 0 bases and the J gene end by 3 bases; junction bases not matched to a gene: 2. The germline V gene has CDR1 SGHTA and CDR2 FQGNSA. Sequences were obtained from PBMCs or a T cell subset sorted from them (not recorded which). This clonotype was obtained from a man aged 18 to 35 who had mild COVID-19 (a few samples of this study predate the infection). Cell type and time point are not known. This chain links TRBV7-2 with TRBJ2-3, with TRBD2 matching over 11 bases. CDR3 amino acids: CASSLALAGGTDTQYF. CDR3 DNA: TGTGCCAGCAGCTTAGCATTAGCGGGGGGGACAGATACGCAGTATTTT.